This T cell receptor beta chain was found in a study of response to subunit inactivated influenza vaccine. J gave up 4 bases and V 4 bases, and 5 bases lay outside the gene matches. The CDR3 spans 15 residues. Germline V gene lookup returns CDR1 LGHDT and CDR2 YNNKEL (reference sequence). General study results and limits: Authors suggested that a seasonal influenza vaccination recruits few new T cells each time.

TCRdb re-analysed the RT-PCR reads in MiXCR, keeping a single row per CDR3 protein. Here the sample spans approximately 490,000 distinct CDR3 sequences, roughly 7.9% being singletons. This clonotype was counted between two and nine times. Its antigen is as yet unknown. The clonotype comes from a man aged 50-75 years who received an inactivated influenza vaccine. The starting material was PBMCs from blood, obtained around 25 months after vaccination. The chain employs TRBV3-1 and TRBJ2-1; TRBD2 matches 9 bases. The chain's CDR3 is CASSPQRGVYNEQFF. The CDR3 nucleotides are TGTGCCAGCAGCCCCCAGCGGGGGGTGTACAATGAGCAGTTCTTC.